Below, 30 T cell receptor beta chains from the same sample are listed, as sequenced in a study of control samples from healthy donors and cancer patients. Profiled with immunoSEQ multiplex PCR; TCRdb holds only in-frame clones, not every one. Of some 48,000 clones listed, 85% to 95% are singletons. The sample taken for sequencing was PBMCs. These receptor sequences come from a woman aged 45-65 years with head and neck cancer.

The chain joins TRBV5-1 to TRBJ1-1, with D unresolved. Germline V gene lookup returns CDR1 SGHRS and CDR2 YFSETQ. Trimming cost V 1 base and J 1 base, with 5 bases left between them. The CDR3 totals 13 residues. CDR3 DNA sequence: TGCGCCAGCAGCTTGAGAGAGAACACTGAAGCTTTCTTT. It codes for CASSLRENTEAFF.

The CDR3 reads CASSRTGARETQYF. The CDR3 DNA reads as TGTGCCAGCAGTCGGACAGGGGCTCGGGAGACCCAGTACTTC. The rearrangement uses TRBV3-1 (or the pseudogene TRBV3-2) and TRBJ2-5; 9 nucleotides align to TRBD1. Germline lookup yields CDR1 LGHDT and CDR2 YNNKEL (reference sequence). The J segment lost 5 bases and the V segment lost 6 bases, leaving 7 bases of the junction unmatched. CDR3 size: 14 residues.

The chain employs TRBV29-1 and TRBJ1-2; 7 nucleotides align to TRBD1. V shed 7 bases and J 0 bases; nucleotides not matched to a gene: 8. CDR3 length: 14 amino acids. Germline CDR1 is SQVTM and CDR2 is ANQGSEA. The CDR3 bases are TGCAGCGCCCTAATGGGACAGCCTAACTATGGCTACACCTTC. It is translated as CSALMGQPNYGYTF.

The gene calls are TRBV7-9 and TRBJ1-1; 10 nucleotides align to TRBD1. The germline gives CDR1 SEHNR, CDR2 FQNEAQ (reference sequence). Trimming cost V 4 bases and J 4 bases; bases outside gene matches: 0. The CDR3 is 13 amino acids. The CDR3 is CASSWTGGTEAFF. The CDR3 DNA follows: TGTGCCAGCAGCTGGACAGGGGGCACTGAAGCTTTCTTT.

The chain carries TRBV6-5 and TRBJ2-2; 9 bases align to TRBD2. Germline lookup yields CDR1 MNHEY and CDR2 SVGAGI. CDR3 length: 15 amino acids. V lost 6 bases, J lost 5 bases, and 7 bases stayed unmatched. The CDR3 protein is CASSGLAIETGELFF. The CDR3 DNA sequence: TGTGCCAGCAGCGGACTAGCGATAGAAACCGGGGAGCTGTTTTTT.

The rearrangement links TRBV6-2 or TRBV6-3 to TRBJ2-5; a possible D gene is TRBD1 (6 bases). The CDR3 runs 15 residues. The V gene's germline CDR1 is MNHEY and CDR2 SVGEGT. With 5 bases removed from V and 4 bases from J, the gap between germline ends came to 17 bases. CDR3 region: CASSRGQSEAETQYF. The DNA for the CDR3 is TGTGCCAGCAGTCGCGGACAGTCCGAGGCAGAGACCCAGTACTTC.

V and J are TRBV2 and TRBJ2-2, with 9 bases lining up with TRBD2. The CDR3 contains 15 residues. Unmatched junction bases numbered 3, after V lost 6 bases and J lost 1 base. Germline CDR1 is SNHLY and CDR2 is FYNNEI. The CDR3 region is CASRELAGNTGELFF. In DNA form, the CDR3 reads TGTGCCAGCAGAGAACTAGCGGGGAACACCGGGGAGCTGTTTTTT.

The rearrangement uses TRBV2 and TRBJ2-1, with 12 bases matching TRBD2. The CDR3 loop spans 15 amino acids. Losses at the gene ends were 6 bases for V and 3 bases for J; bases not matched to a gene: 3. Germline loops: CDR1 SNHLY, CDR2 FYNNEI. The CDR3 spells CASRPSGGVYNEQFF. Here the CDR3 DNA reads TGTGCCAGCAGGCCTAGCGGGGGGGTCTACAATGAGCAGTTCTTC. The full variable domain, rest sourced from reference TRBV2 and TRBJ2-1, is EPEVTQTPSHQVTQMGQEVILRCVPISNHLYFYWYRQILGQKVEFLVSFYNNEISEKSEIFDDQFSVERPDGSNFTLKIRSTKLEDSAMYFCASRPSGGVYNEQFFGPGTRLTVL.

The chain has TRBV12-5 and TRBJ1-5, with TRBD1 as a possible D gene (6 bases). Germline V CDR1 and CDR2: LGHNT, FRNRAP. V shed 3 bases and J shed 2 bases, with 11 bases lying between them. CDR3 size: 15 residues. Here the CDR3 reads CASGLGAGGNQPQHF. CDR3 coding DNA: TGTGCTAGTGGTTTAGGCGCAGGGGGCAATCAGCCCCAGCATTTT.

The chain joins TRBV18 to TRBJ2-1; no definite D call. The CDR3 is 14 residues long. The germline CDR1 and CDR2 sequences are KGHSH and LQKENI. Trimming stripped 1 base from V and 7 bases from J, with 11 bases between. CDR3 loop: CASSPLAEVNEQFF. CDR3 coding DNA: TGTGCCAGCTCACCACTAGCTGAAGTGAATGAGCAGTTCTTC.

The chain employs TRBV7-9 and TRBJ1-6; TRBD1 might be the D (5 bases). In germline, CDR1 is SEHNR, CDR2 FQNEAQ (reference sequence). Trimming left V 0 bases short and J 3 bases short, with 6 bases between. The CDR3 has 15 amino acids. CDR3 sequence reads: CASSLAGGYNSPLHF. The CDR3 bases are TGTGCCAGCAGCTTAGCGGGGGGCTATAATTCACCCCTCCACTTT.

The chain links TRBV11-2 to TRBJ2-3, with D possibly TRBD1 on 5 matching bases. This CDR3 spans 16 amino acids. V lost 3 bases and J lost 2, with 15 bases in between. CDR1 is SGHAT and CDR2 is FQNNGV in the germline V gene. The CDR3 DNA follows: TGTGCCAGCAGCTTTAAACTCAGGGATCCCACAGATACGCAGTATTTT. Encoded protein: CASSFKLRDPTDTQYF.

The chain recombines TRBV14 with TRBJ2-5; 7 bases align to TRBD2. This CDR3 contains 13 residues. Losses at the gene ends were 3 bases for V and 5 bases for J; bases not matched to a gene: 3. CDR1 and CDR2 from the germline V gene are SGHDN and FVKESK. The CDR3 is CASSHGGGETQYF. DNA of the CDR3: TGTGCCAGCAGCCACGGGGGAGGGGAGACCCAGTACTTC.

This chain joins TRBV21-1 and TRBJ2-2; TRBD1 is the table's D call and was not checked against the DNA. TRBV21-1 is labeled a pseudogene. The CDR3 length is 14 residues. The CDR3 sequence: CASSKVDRAGELFF. The CDR3, as DNA: TGTGCCAGCAGCAAAGTGGACAGGGCCGGGGAGCTGTTTTTT.

This chain joins TRBV5-1 and TRBJ2-7; D possibly corresponds to TRBD1 (6 bases). CDR1 and CDR2 (germline): SGHRS, YFSETQ. Trimming took off 5 bases at V and 0 bases at J, with 15 bases between the two ends. The CDR3 sequence is 15 residues long. The CDR3 sequence: CASSSGGDNSYEQYF. Written as DNA, the CDR3 is TGCGCCAGCAGTTCGGGTGGGGACAACTCCTACGAGCAGTACTTC.

Only one count was recorded for this clone. The chain combines TRBV27 with TRBJ1-1, with TRBD1 identical over 7 bases. The CDR3 consists of 17 residues. Germline CDR1 reads MNHEY; CDR2 reads SMNVEV (reference sequence). The trim removed 5 bases at V and 0 bases at J, leaving 12 bases unmatched. CDR3 DNA sequence: TGTGCCAGCAGTCCACCGGGACAGATTATACTGAACACTGAAGCTTTCTTT. It encodes CASSPPGQIILNTEAFF.

The rearrangement uses TRBV9 and TRBJ2-3; 9 bases are shared with TRBD2. J lost 4 bases, V lost 3 bases, and 9 bases had no gene match. CDR3 length: 16 amino acids. Germline values: CDR1 SGDLS, CDR2 YYNGEE. The CDR3 loop reads CASSDPLAGGPDTQYF. The CDR3 DNA reads TGTGCCAGCAGCGACCCCCTTGCGGGAGGGCCAGATACGCAGTATTTT. Complete variable domain (other parts from reference TRBV9 and TRBJ2-3): DSGVTQTPKHLITATGQRVTLRCSPRSGDLSVYWYQQSLDQGLQFLIQYYNGEERAKGNILERFSAQQFPDLHSELNLSSLELGDSALYFCASSDPLAGGPDTQYFGPGTRLTVL.

The rearrangement links TRBV5-6 to TRBJ1-4; D gene unclear. Germline loops: CDR1 SGHDT, CDR2 YYEEEE. There are 14 residues in the CDR3. Trimming cost V 3 bases and J 4 bases, with 10 bases left between them. CDR3 amino acids: CASSSDGLNEKLFF. CDR3 in DNA: TGTGCCAGCAGCTCGGACGGACTTAATGAAAAACTGTTTTTT.

CDR3 sequence reads: CASSADISGEQFF. In DNA, the CDR3 is TGTGCCAGCAGCGCGGACATTTCAGGGGAGCAGTTCTTC. The chain couples TRBV9 to TRBJ2-1, with D possibly being TRBD1 (5 bases). This CDR3 contains 13 residues. With 3 bases removed from V and 10 bases from J, the gap between germline ends came to 14 bases. Germline V lookup: CDR1 SGDLS, CDR2 YYNGEE.

The chain carries TRBV5-4 and TRBJ2-5, with D possibly TRBD1 on 6 matching bases. The CDR3 spans 13 residues. Per the germline V gene, CDR1 is SGHNT and CDR2 is YYREEE (reference sequence). Trimming shortened V by 3 bases and J by 4 bases, and 10 bases separated the two germline ends. The DNA of the CDR3 is TGTGCCAGCAGCTCGGCGACAGGAGAGACCCAGTACTTC. This gives the protein CASSSATGETQYF.

This chain links TRBV6-1 with TRBJ2-5; D perhaps matches TRBD2 (5 bases). Per germline, CDR1 MNHNS and CDR2 SASEGT. The V gene lost 1 base and the J gene lost 7 bases, with 10 bases spanning the gap. The CDR3 is 13 residues long. The CDR3 spells CASSEGAVATQYF. The CDR3 DNA is TGTGCCAGCAGTGAAGGAGCGGTAGCGACCCAGTACTTC.

The chain carries TRBV5-6 and TRBJ1-5; a weak D match, TRBD1 (5 bases). The CDR3 runs 13 residues. Germline V lookup: CDR1 SGHDT, CDR2 YYEEEE. The germline V and J ends were trimmed by 4 bases and 7 bases, with 12 bases remaining between them. The CDR3 loop is CASSPQGGQPQHF. In DNA form, the CDR3 reads TGTGCCAGCAGCCCTCAGGGAGGACAGCCCCAGCATTTT.

The gene calls are TRBV2 and TRBJ1-5; perhaps TRBD1 as D (5 bases). The CDR3 runs to 14 residues. The ends were cut back, 4 bases at V and 3 bases at J, with 10 bases in the middle. CDR1 is SNHLY and CDR2 is FYNNEI in the germline V gene. The CDR3 region is CASSVRDSNQPQHF. The CDR3 DNA reads TGTGCCAGCAGTGTAAGGGACTCCAATCAGCCCCAGCATTTT.

The chain carries TRBV6-5 and TRBJ2-1; D is perhaps TRBD2 (5 bases). The CDR3 runs to 14 residues. V was pared by 5 bases and J by 9 bases, with 17 bases between. Germline lookup yields CDR1 MNHEY and CDR2 SVGAGI. The chain's CDR3 is CASSRGPVWGEQFF. CDR3 nucleotide sequence: TGTGCCAGCAGTCGAGGGCCAGTCTGGGGTGAGCAGTTCTTC.

CDR3 residues: CASSQDHYVGLPRDTEAFF. The DNA of the CDR3 is TGCGCCAGCAGCCAAGATCATTATGTAGGCCTCCCAAGGGACACTGAAGCTTTCTTT. The J gene is TRBJ1-1, the V gene TRBV4-1, with D hard to call. With 0 bases removed from V and 3 bases from J, the gap between germline ends came to 23 bases. CDR1 and CDR2 from the germline V gene are MGHRA and YSYEKL. The CDR3 sequence is 19 residues long.

The chain uses TRBV19 and TRBJ1-2, with D possibly being TRBD1 (5 bases). Trimming left V 5 bases short and J 4 bases short, with 17 bases between. CDR1 is LNHDA, CDR2 SQIVND, per germline (reference sequence). This CDR3 spans 15 amino acids. CDR3 DNA: TGTGCCAGTAGTCCCCGACAGAGCGGGATCTATGGCTACACCTTC. Translated, it gives CASSPRQSGIYGYTF.

J is TRBJ2-3 and V is TRBV6-2 or TRBV6-3, with a possible D match to TRBD2 (5 bases). This CDR3 is built from 15 residues. The ends were cut back, 5 bases at V and 4 bases at J, with 16 bases in the middle. Germline lookup yields CDR1 MNHEY and CDR2 SVGEGT. The CDR3 DNA reads TGTGCCAGCAGTCCAAACAAGGGAGTCCCAGATACGCAGTATTTT. Its translation is CASSPNKGVPDTQYF.

This chain uses TRBV5-1 with TRBJ1-4; 8 bases map to TRBD1. V gave up 3 bases and J gave up 8 bases; unmatched junction bases: 9. Per the germline V gene, CDR1 is SGHRS and CDR2 is YFSETQ. The CDR3 is 15 residues long. The CDR3: CASSSMTGAEEKLFF. Written as DNA, the CDR3 is TGCGCCAGCAGCTCGATGACAGGGGCGGAGGAAAAACTGTTTTTT.

The CDR3 coding sequence is TGTGCCAGCACCGGGACCCACTCCGGGGAGCTGTTTTTT. Protein sequence: CASTGTHSGELFF. The rearrangement links TRBV12-3 or TRBV12-4 to TRBJ2-2, with D tentatively TRBD1 or TRBD2 (5 bases each). This CDR3 spans 13 amino acids. V lost 7 bases to trimming and J lost 6 bases, with 12 bases between them.

V is TRBV7-6 and J is TRBJ2-7, with 8 bases aligning to TRBD2. With 0 bases clipped from V and 2 bases from J, the junction kept 6 bases outside the gene matches. The CDR3 spans 16 residues. Germline loops: CDR1 SGHVS, CDR2 FNYEAQ. The CDR3 sequence is CASSLASGSGAYEQYF. CDR3 coding DNA: TGTGCCAGCAGCTTAGCTTCTGGTAGCGGGGCCTACGAGCAGTACTTC.